Shown below are 10 T cell receptor beta chains from a single sample sequenced in a study of T cells in Graves' hyperthyroidism and ophthalmopathy. Amplification yielded TCR beta CDR3 regions, with RNA transcripts as the source. The TCR CDR3 was amplified in a first-round RT-PCR using the HTBI primer set. TCRdb itself ran the multiplex PCR reads through MiXCR, one entry per CDR3 protein. This sample yields about 380,000 distinct CDR3 sequences, of which approximately 17% are seen a single time; about 38% belongs to the top ten. Sequencing used blood. The receptor set was obtained from a man between 18 and 35 years old with Graves' ophthalmopathy.

The chain employs TRBV20-1 and TRBJ2-5; perhaps TRBD1 as D (6 bases). The CDR3 has 13 residues. Trimming stripped 5 bases from V and 0 bases from J, with 10 bases between. The germline V gene has CDR1 DFQATT and CDR2 SNEGSKA (reference sequence). Here the CDR3 reads CSARGQYQETQYF. The CDR3, as DNA: TGCAGTGCTCGAGGACAGTACCAAGAGACCCAGTACTTC.

The chain is built from TRBV10-1 and TRBJ2-7, with TRBD1 as a possible D gene (6 bases). The CDR3 runs 13 residues. V was pared by 0 bases and J by 9 bases, with 12 bases between. Germline V lookup: CDR1 WNHNN, CDR2 SYGVQD (reference sequence). The CDR3 region is CASSESGHVGQYF. The CDR3, as DNA: TGCGCCAGCAGTGAGTCGGGACACGTCGGGCAGTACTTC.

This clonotype was seen a handful of times. This chain links TRBV2 with TRBJ2-7, with D hard to call. Germline V lookup: CDR1 SNHLY, CDR2 FYNNEI. The CDR3 runs to 11 residues. V was trimmed by 6 bases and J by 5 bases, leaving 8 bases between them. The CDR3 sequence is CASSLSDEQYF. CDR3 in DNA: TGTGCCAGCAGCCTATCCGACGAGCAGTACTTC.

This clonotype occurred many times. This CDR3 reads CASSIGTGHYNEQFF. CDR3 DNA: TGTGCCAGCAGCATCGGGACAGGCCACTACAATGAGCAGTTCTTC. The rearrangement links TRBV14 to TRBJ2-1, with 8 nucleotides matching TRBD1. The CDR3 length is 15 residues. V lost 5 bases to trimming and J lost 3 bases; unmatched junction nucleotides: 6. Germline CDR1 reads SGHDN; CDR2 reads FVKESK.

This clonotype was seen a handful of times. This chain links TRBV4-1 with TRBJ1-1, with D hard to call. Between the trimmed V and J ends, which lost 4 bases and 1 base, there was a span of 10 bases. Per the germline V gene, CDR1 is MGHRA and CDR2 is YSYEKL. CDR3 size: 14 residues. The CDR3 region has the DNA TGCGCCAGCAGCCCTATGGACGGGAACACTGAAGCTTTCTTT. It specifies CASSPMDGNTEAFF.

This rearrangement joins TRBV24-1 to TRBJ2-1; 12 nucleotides line up with TRBD2. Germline lookup yields CDR1 KGHDR and CDR2 SFDVKD. Germline trimming cut 7 bases from V and 8 bases from J; bases unmatched to any gene: 5. This CDR3 has 14 residues. CDR3 DNA sequence: TGTGCCACCAGAGGACTAGCGGGGATGGATGAGCAGTTCTTC. It translates to CATRGLAGMDEQFF.

This clonotype was found a few times. This chain links TRBV5-8 with TRBJ1-2; 8 positions match TRBD1. Trimming cost V 5 bases and J 3 bases; bases outside gene matches: 6. CDR3 length: 14 residues. In germline, CDR1 is SGHTS, CDR2 YDEGEE. CDR3 residues: CASRRTGIDYGYTF. The CDR3 DNA reads TGTGCCAGCAGACGGACAGGGATTGACTATGGCTACACCTTC.

This clonotype has just one count. The gene calls are TRBV12-3 or TRBV12-4 and TRBJ1-1; no clear D. The CDR3 loop spans 13 amino acids. V dropped 6 bases and J dropped 3 bases, with 11 bases sitting between them. The CDR3, as DNA: TGTGCCAGCAGCAGACACACGCACACTGAAGCTTTCTTT. Residues: CASSRHTHTEAFF.

This clonotype was found a few times. The CDR3: CASSYPPFGDRNTGELFF. In DNA form, the CDR3 reads TGTGCCAGCAGTTACCCGCCGTTCGGGGACCGAAACACCGGGGAGCTGTTTTTT. The rearrangement joins TRBV6-6 to TRBJ2-2; D is tentatively TRBD1 or TRBD2 (5 bases each). Germline V gives CDR1 MNHNY, CDR2 SVGAGI (reference sequence). The V end lost 2 bases, the J end lost 2 bases, and 18 bases lay between the germline ends. This CDR3 region has 18 residues.

The rearrangement links TRBV25-1 to TRBJ1-1, with TRBD1 matching 9 bases. This CDR3 region has 16 residues. Germline V CDR1 and CDR2: MGHDK, SYGVNS. The V segment lost 6 bases and the J segment 4 bases; nucleotides outside the gene matches: 12. The DNA for the CDR3 is TGTGCCAGCAGGGCTCCGGGACAGGGTAGGGGCACTGAAGCTTTCTTT. Residues: CASRAPGQGRGTEAFF.